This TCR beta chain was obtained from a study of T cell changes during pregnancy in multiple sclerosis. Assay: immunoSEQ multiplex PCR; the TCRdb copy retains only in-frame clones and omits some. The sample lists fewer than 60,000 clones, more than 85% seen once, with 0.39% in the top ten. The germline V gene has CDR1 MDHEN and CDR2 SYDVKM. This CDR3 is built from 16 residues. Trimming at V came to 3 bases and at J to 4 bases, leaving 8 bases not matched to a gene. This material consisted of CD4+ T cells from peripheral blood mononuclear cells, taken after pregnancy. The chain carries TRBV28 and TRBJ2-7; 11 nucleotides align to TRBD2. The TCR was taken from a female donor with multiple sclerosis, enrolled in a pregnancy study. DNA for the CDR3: TGTGCCAGCAGTTTTGGCCCACGGACTAGCGGGTACGAGCAGTACTTC. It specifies CASSFGPRTSGYEQYF.